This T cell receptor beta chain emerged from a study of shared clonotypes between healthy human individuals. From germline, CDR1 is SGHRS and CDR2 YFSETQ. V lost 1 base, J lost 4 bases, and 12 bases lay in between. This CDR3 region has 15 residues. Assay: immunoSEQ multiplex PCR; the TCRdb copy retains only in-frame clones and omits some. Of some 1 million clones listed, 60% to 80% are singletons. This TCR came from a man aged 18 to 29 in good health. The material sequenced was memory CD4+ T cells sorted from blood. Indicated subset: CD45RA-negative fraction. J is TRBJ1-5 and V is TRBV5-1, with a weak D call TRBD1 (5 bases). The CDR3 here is CASSLNGGSNQPQHF. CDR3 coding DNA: TGCGCCAGCAGCTTGAATGGGGGGTCTAATCAGCCCCAGCATTTT.